This note documents a single T cell receptor (beta chain) sequence. The record originates from a study of blood T cell repertoires in COVID-19. Study-level information: Researchers got acute and convalescent COVID-19 samples from the United States, Italy and Spain. PBMCs, B-cell-depleted T cells, or T cells were the source of the cDNA or gDNA that made up the material.

Study processing details: Reference gene primer amplification gave estimated nucleated cell counts. Only in-frame clones appear in the TCRdb table, and some are missing; sequencing was by immunoSEQ multiplex PCR. V, J and clone size are taken as reported in that table, and D and trimming were inferred from the DNA itself. The sample lists fewer than 100,000 clones; roughly three quarters were seen once. CDR1 and CDR2 from the germline V gene are LGHDT and YNNKEL (reference sequence). The CDR3 contains 16 residues. V shed 5 bases and J 5 bases; nucleotides not matched to a gene: 9. The rearrangement links TRBV3-1 (or the pseudogene TRBV3-2) to TRBJ2-7, with 13 bases matching TRBD2. Sequenced material: peripheral blood. The source of this sequence is a human donor in a cohort sampled during active COVID-19. Here the CDR3 reads CASSGLTSGRKDEQYF. The DNA for the CDR3 is TGTGCCAGCAGCGGACTGACTAGCGGGAGGAAGGACGAGCAGTACTTC.